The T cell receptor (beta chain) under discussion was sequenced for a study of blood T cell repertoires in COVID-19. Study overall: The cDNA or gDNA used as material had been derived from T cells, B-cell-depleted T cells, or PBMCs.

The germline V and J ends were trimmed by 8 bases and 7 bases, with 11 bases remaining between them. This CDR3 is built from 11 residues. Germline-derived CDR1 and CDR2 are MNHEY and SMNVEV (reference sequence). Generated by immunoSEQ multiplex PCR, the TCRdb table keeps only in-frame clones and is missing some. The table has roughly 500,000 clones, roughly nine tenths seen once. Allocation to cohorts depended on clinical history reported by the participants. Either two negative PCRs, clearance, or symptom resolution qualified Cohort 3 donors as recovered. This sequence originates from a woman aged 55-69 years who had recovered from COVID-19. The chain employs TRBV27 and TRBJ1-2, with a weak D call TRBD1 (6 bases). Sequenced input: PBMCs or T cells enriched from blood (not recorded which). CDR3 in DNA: TGTGCCAGCCGGAAGGGGGTTGGCTACACCTTC. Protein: CASRKGVGYTF.